A single sample is the source of the 3 T cell receptor beta chains below, sequenced in a study of cytomegalovirus exposure and HLA in healthy donors. The table came from immunoSEQ multiplex PCR; TCRdb's copy has only in-frame clones and leaves some out. The table includes around 300,000 clones, approximately 86% detected once. The sequencing sample was made of PBMCs. These receptors were obtained from a woman aged 18-29 years in good health and CMV-seronegative.

This clone was seen a few times. The J gene is TRBJ2-2, the V gene TRBV5-1, with 7 bases matching TRBD1. Germline V gene lookup returns CDR1 SGHRS and CDR2 YFSETQ. V shed 0 bases, J shed 3 bases, and the junction held 2 bases outside the gene matches. This CDR3 is 15 amino acids long. CDR3 DNA sequence: TGCGCCAGCAGCTTGGAGGGGGCGGACACCGGGGAGCTGTTTTTT. This sequence encodes CASSLEGADTGELFF.

Remarks on this clone: Other DNA sequences in the same sample also yield this CDR3. V is TRBV11-2 and J is TRBJ2-7; the match to TRBD2 covers 11 bases. The CDR3 has 15 residues. Trimming took 0 bases from V and 4 from J; bases not matched to a gene: 2. Looked up from germline, CDR1 is SGHAT and CDR2 is FQNNGV. CDR3 bases: TGTGCCAGCAGCTTAGAGGGACTAGCGGTGTACGAGCAGTACTTC. It translates to CASSLEGLAVYEQYF. The complete variable domain, with remaining parts taken from reference TRBV11-2 and TRBJ2-7, reads EAGVAQSPRYKIIEKRQSVAFWCNPISGHATLYWYQQILGQGPKLLIQFQNNGVVDDSQLPKDRFSAERLKGVDSTLKIQPAKLEDSAVYLCASSLEGLAVYEQYFGPGTRLTVT.

This clone was picked up a small number of times. The chain carries TRBV4-2 and TRBJ1-5; 11 positions match TRBD1. Germline V gene lookup returns CDR1 LGHNA and CDR2 YNFKEQ. V trimming: 1 base; J trimming: 10 bases; junction bases outside the gene matches: 6. There are 15 residues in the CDR3. The CDR3 sequence: CASSQGTGGSKPQHF. Written as DNA, the CDR3 is TGTGCCAGCAGCCAAGGGACAGGGGGCTCGAAACCCCAGCATTTT.